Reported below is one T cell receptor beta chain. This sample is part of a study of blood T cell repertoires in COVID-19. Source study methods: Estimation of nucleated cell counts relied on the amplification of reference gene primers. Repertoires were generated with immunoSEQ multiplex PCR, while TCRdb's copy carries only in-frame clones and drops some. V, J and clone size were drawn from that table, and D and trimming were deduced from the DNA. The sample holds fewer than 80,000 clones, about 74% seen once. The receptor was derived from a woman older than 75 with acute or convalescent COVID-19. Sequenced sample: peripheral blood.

Here the CDR3 DNA reads TGTGCCAGCTCGCAAGGGGTGAACACTGAAGCTTTCTTT. Amino acid sequence: CASSQGVNTEAFF. The rearrangement links TRBV18 to TRBJ1-1; maybe TRBD1 (5 bases). V shed 6 bases and J shed 0 bases, with 8 bases lying between them. The CDR3 has 13 amino acids. Germline V gives CDR1 KGHSH, CDR2 LQKENI.